This T cell receptor beta chain came from a study of blood T cell repertoires in COVID-19. Study-level background: Collection of acute and convalescent COVID-19 samples took place in the United States, Italy and Spain. Sources were T cells, B-cell-depleted T cells, or PBMCs; the material itself was cDNA or gDNA.

The V and J ends lost 3 bases and 15 bases, in that order; junction bases with no gene match: 8. The CDR3 is 13 residues long. From germline, CDR1 is MGHRA and CDR2 YSYEKL. It was during active infection that Seattle patients were enrolled and then longitudinally followed. In the study's own analysis: Cell counts per sample came from amplifying reference gene primers. The assay was immunoSEQ multiplex PCR, and TCRdb's table has in-frame clones only and misses some. Clone size and V and J calls were adopted from that table, with D and trimming inferred from the DNA. In the table there are a few hundred thousand clones, approximately 90% of which are singletons. The table lists this clone with a count of one.

The sequence was collected from a woman aged 45-65 years with COVID-19, enrolled during active disease. The sequencing input was peripheral blood. This chain links TRBV4-1 with TRBJ2-1; 10 bases line up with TRBD2. CDR3 coding DNA: TGCGCCAGCAGCCATCAAGCGGGGGGGATGATGTTCTTC. It translates to CASSHQAGGMMFF.